Included here is one T cell receptor beta chain sequence, with context. Germline assignment: CDR1 LNHDA and CDR2 SQIVND (reference sequence). The J segment lost 1 base and the V segment lost 4 bases, leaving 9 bases of the junction unmatched. The CDR3 runs to 17 residues. This specimen comes from a study of blood T cell repertoires in COVID-19. The wider study: Acute and convalescent COVID-19 samples came from the United States, Italy and Spain. From T cells, B-cell-depleted T cells, or PBMCs came the material, which was cDNA or gDNA.

Authors' methods: Reference gene primer amplification gave estimated nucleated cell counts. Some clones are missing from TCRdb's copy, which holds only in-frame ones; the method was immunoSEQ multiplex PCR. The DNA gave D and trimming, while V, J and clone size come from that table. The sample lists some 15,000 clones, over 70% occurring once. V is TRBV19 and J is TRBJ1-5, with 8 bases matching TRBD1. The sequencing sample was made of peripheral blood. The source is a man aged 55-75 years with acute or convalescent COVID-19. CDR3 region: CASSNLPGQGSNQPQHF. CDR3 nucleotides: TGTGCCAGTAGTAACTTGCCAGGACAGGGAAGCAATCAGCCCCAGCATTTT.